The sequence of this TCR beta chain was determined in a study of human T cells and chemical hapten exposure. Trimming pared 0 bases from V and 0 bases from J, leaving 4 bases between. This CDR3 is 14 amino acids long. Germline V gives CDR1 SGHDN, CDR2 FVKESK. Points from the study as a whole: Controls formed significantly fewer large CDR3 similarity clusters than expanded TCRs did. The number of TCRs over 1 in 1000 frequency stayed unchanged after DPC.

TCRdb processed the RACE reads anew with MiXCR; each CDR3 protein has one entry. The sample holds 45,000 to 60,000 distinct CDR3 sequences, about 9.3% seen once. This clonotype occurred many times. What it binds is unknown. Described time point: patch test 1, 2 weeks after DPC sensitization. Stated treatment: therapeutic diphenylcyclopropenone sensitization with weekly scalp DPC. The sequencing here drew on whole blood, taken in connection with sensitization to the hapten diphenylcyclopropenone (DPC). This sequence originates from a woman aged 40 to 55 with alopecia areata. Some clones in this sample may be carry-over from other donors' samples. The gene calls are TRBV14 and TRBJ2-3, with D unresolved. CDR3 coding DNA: TGTGCCAGCAGCCAAGAGACTAGCACAGATACGCAGTATTTT. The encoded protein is CASSQETSTDTQYF.